This entry is about one TCR beta chain. The CDR3 contains 16 residues. With 0 bases removed from V and 8 bases from J, the gap between germline ends came to 16 bases. CDR1 and CDR2 (germline): MGHRA, YSYEKL. The source of the sample is a study of blood T cell repertoires in COVID-19. Overall study: There were acute and convalescent COVID-19 samples, and they came from the United States, Italy and Spain.

The method was immunoSEQ multiplex PCR; TCRdb's version includes in-frame clones alone and lacks a portion of them. Of 70,000 to 85,000 clones in the sample, 80% to 95% were seen once. The chain carries TRBV4-1 and TRBJ1-4, with a possible D match to TRBD1 (6 bases). Sequenced material: peripheral blood. The source is a woman in her sixties or seventies with active COVID-19. DNA of the CDR3: TGCGCCAGCAGCCAAGAAGGGCAAACAGGGCAAGAAAAACTGTTTTTT. This codes for CASSQEGQTGQEKLFF.